One and the same sample provided the 30 T cell receptor beta chains below, sequenced in a study of CD8 T cells in ankylosing spondylitis. One entry per CDR3 protein results from TCRdb running MiXCR on the 5' RACE reads. There are 35,000 or so distinct CDR3 sequences in the sample; 6% occur only once, and roughly 12% lies in the top ten. The sample consisted of blood, either unsorted or a sorted T cell fraction (not recorded which). The receptors come from a male donor with ankylosing spondylitis or in good health (not recorded which).

This clonotype was detected many times. The chain employs TRBV6-5 and TRBJ2-3, with D unclear. The CDR3 totals 12 residues. V was cut by 6 bases and J by 1 base, with 5 bases left in between. From germline, CDR1 is MNHEY and CDR2 SVGAGI. CDR3 in DNA: TGTGCCAGCAGCTGGGGCACAGATACGCAGTATTTT. It encodes CASSWGTDTQYF.

At least ten counts were recorded for this clonotype. The genes are TRBV18 and TRBJ2-3; D remains unclear. CDR1 is KGHSH, CDR2 LQKENI, per germline. This CDR3 contains 13 residues. V was clipped by 3 bases and J by 2 bases, with 6 bases between them. CDR3 in amino acids: CASSPNPTDTQYF. In DNA form, the CDR3 reads TGTGCCAGCTCACCGAATCCCACAGATACGCAGTATTTT.

This clonotype was observed at least ten times. The chain has TRBV29-1 and TRBJ2-7; 12 bases map to TRBD2. V lost 4 bases to trimming and J lost 4 bases; unmatched junction nucleotides: 8. This CDR3 has 15 residues. Germline V gives CDR1 SQVTM, CDR2 ANQGSEA. CDR3 sequence: CSVAGGGLAGYEQYF. The CDR3 DNA reads as TGCAGCGTTGCAGGGGGGGGACTAGCGGGTTACGAGCAGTACTTC.

This chain connects TRBV2 to TRBJ2-1; 11 nucleotides line up with TRBD2. Germline assignment: CDR1 SNHLY and CDR2 FYNNEI. Trimming removed 6 bases from V and 8 bases from J; junction bases left unmatched: 18. The CDR3 has 18 amino acids. The CDR3 is CASSPFLAGGLSTHEQFF. Here the CDR3 DNA reads TGTGCCAGCAGCCCTTTCTTAGCGGGGGGGCTTAGTACCCATGAGCAGTTCTTC.

This clonotype has ten or more counts. This chain links TRBV6-2 or TRBV6-3 with TRBJ2-1; D gene ambiguous. V lost 4 bases and J lost 7, with 14 bases in between. There are 14 residues in the CDR3. Germline V gene lookup returns CDR1 MNHEY and CDR2 SVGEGT. CDR3 sequence (DNA): TGTGCCAGCAGTTTGAGGCAGATTCTGAATGAGCAGTTCTTC. It encodes CASSLRQILNEQFF.

This clonotype was observed many times. This chain joins TRBV7-2 and TRBJ2-1, with D uncertain. The CDR3 contains 12 residues. The germline gives CDR1 SGHTA, CDR2 FQGNSA. V was pared by 3 bases and J by 6 bases, with 6 bases between. The CDR3 here is CASSLETNEQFF. The CDR3 DNA follows: TGTGCCAGCAGCTTGGAGACCAATGAGCAGTTCTTC.

This clonotype was picked up a small number of times. The DNA for the CDR3 is TGTGCCAGCAGCTTAACAGGGGTGCGGACAGATACGCAGTATTTT. It translates to CASSLTGVRTDTQYF. J is TRBJ2-3 and V is TRBV11-3, with TRBD1 matching over 7 bases. V lost 2 bases and J lost 3; bases outside the gene matches: 5. The germline V gene encodes CDR1 SGHNT and CDR2 YENEEA. The length of the CDR3 is 15 residues.

In its sample, this clonotype was seen many times. The V gene is TRBV18, the J gene TRBJ2-6; 9 bases map to TRBD1. Looked up from germline, CDR1 is KGHSH and CDR2 is LQKENI. The CDR3 loop spans 17 amino acids. The junction had 5 bases not matched to a gene; V was cut back by 1 base and J by 4 bases. CDR3: CASSPLDRGPGANVLTF. Written as DNA, the CDR3 is TGTGCCAGCTCACCACTGGACAGGGGACCCGGGGCCAACGTCCTGACTTTC.

The chain combines TRBV4-1 with TRBJ1-5; no definite D call. The CDR3 is 16 amino acids. Looked up from germline, CDR1 is MGHRA and CDR2 is YSYEKL. V was shortened by 1 base and J by 1 base, with 11 bases between the two germline ends. The CDR3 protein is CASSQVREWSNQPQHF. The CDR3 nucleotides are TGCGCCAGCAGCCAAGTAAGGGAGTGGAGCAATCAGCCCCAGCATTTT.

This clonotype was seen repeatedly, ten times or more. The chain employs TRBV28 and TRBJ2-3; a weak D match, TRBD1 (6 bases). The CDR3 length is 14 residues. The V and J ends lost 6 bases and 2 bases respectively, with 12 bases between them. Germline CDR1 is MDHEN and CDR2 is SYDVKM. The CDR3 region has the DNA TGTGCCAGCAGGGCACAGGGAAACACAGATACGCAGTATTTT. It translates to CASRAQGNTDTQYF. The full variable domain, its missing parts supplied by reference TRBV28 and TRBJ2-3, is DVKVTQSSRYLVKRTGEKVFLECVQDMDHENMFWYRQDPGLGLRLIYFSYDVKMKEKGDIPEGYSVSREKKERFSLILESASTNQTSMYLCASRAQGNTDTQYFGPGTRLTVL.

This clonotype was observed at least ten times. This chain connects TRBV20-1 to TRBJ2-1, with 7 bases matching TRBD2. The CDR3 sequence is 15 residues long. The germline CDR1 and CDR2 sequences are DFQATT and SNEGSKA (reference sequence). The ends lost 4 bases at V and 7 bases at J; junction bases unmatched: 13. The CDR3 DNA is TGCAGTGCTAATAGAGCGGGGCTACGGGATAATGAGCAGTTCTTC. Translated: CSANRAGLRDNEQFF.

This clonotype has at least ten counts. The chain employs TRBV20-1 and TRBJ2-4, with a tentative D call TRBD1 (6 bases). The CDR3 contains 13 residues. V shed 5 bases and J shed 7 bases, with 15 bases lying between them. CDR1 and CDR2 (germline): DFQATT, SNEGSKA (reference sequence). Here the CDR3 DNA reads TGCAGTGCTTTAAAACCAGGGGTGAACATTCAGTACTTC. Its translation: CSALKPGVNIQYF.

This clonotype was seen at least ten times. The rearrangement links TRBV12-3 or TRBV12-4 to TRBJ2-1; 14 positions match TRBD2. The CDR3 has 19 amino acids. J gave up 0 bases and V 5 bases, and 9 bases lay outside the gene matches. This chain's CDR3 is CASSPRTSGGRSSYNEQFF. The CDR3, as DNA: TGTGCCAGCAGTCCCCGGACTAGCGGGGGGAGGAGCTCCTACAATGAGCAGTTCTTC.

This clonotype was detected ten times or more. The gene calls are TRBV20-1 and TRBJ2-1; a weak D match, TRBD2 (5 bases). This CDR3 contains 14 residues. V shed 1 base and J shed 8 bases, with 15 bases lying between them. Germline CDR1 reads DFQATT; CDR2 reads SNEGSKA (reference sequence). The CDR3 here is CSARVRRRVDEQFF. The CDR3 DNA reads as TGCAGTGCTAGAGTTCGTAGGCGGGTCGATGAGCAGTTCTTC.

This clonotype appeared many times. The chain couples TRBV27 to TRBJ1-4; D unclear. Germline loops: CDR1 MNHEY, CDR2 SMNVEV (reference sequence). V was trimmed by 2 bases and J by 7 bases, leaving 14 bases between them. The CDR3 totals 15 residues. CDR3 nucleotide sequence: TGTGCCAGCAGTTTAGGAGGGCGAGTCATTGAAAAACTGTTTTTT. The encoded protein is CASSLGGRVIEKLFF.

This clonotype was seen at least ten times. V is TRBV20-1 and J is TRBJ1-2; tentatively, D is TRBD1 (5 bases). Trimming cost V 6 bases and J 7 bases, with 12 bases left between them. Germline CDR1 DFQATT, CDR2 SNEGSKA (reference sequence). There are 11 residues in the CDR3. The CDR3 coding sequence is TGCAGTGCCCCACAAGGGGTTGGCTACACCTTC. Its protein product is CSAPQGVGYTF.

The V gene is TRBV20-1, the J gene TRBJ2-3, with 12 nucleotides matching TRBD2. Germline V gene sequence: CDR1 DFQATT, CDR2 SNEGSKA (reference sequence). V dropped 3 bases and J dropped 5; count of bases not matched to a gene: 9. CDR3 length: 16 amino acids. DNA of the CDR3: TGCAGTGCTAGCTTAACTAGCGGGGGGATGGAAGATACGCAGTATTTT. Its protein product is CSASLTSGGMEDTQYF.

This clonotype was recorded at least ten times. The rearrangement links TRBV7-8 to TRBJ2-3; D gene ambiguous. The CDR3 totals 16 residues. Germline lookup yields CDR1 SGHVS and CDR2 FQNEAQ. Trimming removed 1 base from V and 3 bases from J, with 14 bases in between. DNA for the CDR3: TGTGCCAGCAGCTTAGAATCCCCCTCGTGGACAGATACGCAGTATTTT. Its protein is CASSLESPSWTDTQYF.

This clonotype occurred many times. The V call is TRBV27, the J call TRBJ2-1; the match to TRBD2 covers 10 bases. This CDR3 has 15 amino acids. Germline CDR1 and CDR2: MNHEY and SMNVEV (reference sequence). J gave up 9 bases and V 4 bases, and 9 bases lay outside the gene matches. Here the CDR3 reads CASSSLAGVPVEQFF. The CDR3 region has the DNA TGTGCCAGCAGTTCCCTAGCGGGAGTGCCGGTTGAGCAGTTCTTC.

This clonotype was recorded at least ten times. The chain employs TRBV15 and TRBJ2-1, with D tentatively TRBD1 (6 bases). The CDR3 is 15 amino acids. The germline V and J ends were trimmed by 7 bases and 3 bases, with 16 bases remaining between them. Germline CDR1 and CDR2: LNHNV and YYDKDF (reference sequence). CDR3 in DNA: TGTGCCACCACCGGGACAAATTTTGGCTACAATGAGCAGTTCTTC. Encoded protein: CATTGTNFGYNEQFF.

This clonotype was observed many times. The CDR3 loop reads CAWSQRLSGGYNEQFF. The CDR3 DNA reads as TGTGCCTGGAGTCAACGACTAAGCGGGGGTTACAATGAGCAGTTCTTC. This chain links TRBV30 with TRBJ2-1, with 8 bases fitting TRBD2. The germline CDR1 and CDR2 sequences are GTSNPN and SVGIG (reference sequence). The CDR3 is 16 amino acids. V shed 2 bases, J shed 4 bases, and the junction held 10 bases outside the gene matches.

The table lists this clonotype with many counts. The chain has TRBV29-1 and TRBJ2-5, with D maybe TRBD2 (6 bases). This CDR3 is built from 13 residues. Trimming took off 4 bases at V and 0 bases at J, with 9 bases between the two ends. Germline CDR1 reads SQVTM; CDR2 reads ANQGSEA. The CDR3 here is CSVVGRYQETQYF. In nucleotides, the CDR3 is TGCAGCGTTGTAGGGAGGTACCAAGAGACCCAGTACTTC.

With respect to this clonotype: The junction departs from the called germline gene at one end, perhaps through a read error. The CDR3 spells CASSLLSGASYNEQLF. For the CDR3, the DNA is TGTGCCAGCAGTCTTTTAAGCGGGGCCTCCTACAATGAGCAGTTGTTC. V gene TRBV12-3 or TRBV12-4 combines with J gene TRBJ2-1, with TRBD2 identical over 7 bases. CDR3 length: 16 amino acids.

This clonotype was observed many times. V gene TRBV7-9 combines with J gene TRBJ2-7, with D tentatively TRBD1 or TRBD2 (5 bases each). The CDR3 loop spans 13 amino acids. Trimming took off 6 bases at V and 6 bases at J, with 15 bases between the two ends. Germline V gives CDR1 SEHNR, CDR2 FQNEAQ (reference sequence). The CDR3 DNA reads TGTGCCAGCAGTCATGGGACCCTCCTCGAGCAGTACTTC. Translation: CASSHGTLLEQYF. The whole variable domain, remainder taken from reference TRBV7-9 and TRBJ2-7, is DTGVSQNPRHKITKRGQNVTFRCDPISEHNRLYWYRQTLGQGPEFLTYFQNEAQLEKSRLLSDRFSAERPKGSFSTLEIQRTEQGDSAMYLCASSHGTLLEQYFGPGTRLTVT.

This clonotype occurred many times. The rearrangement uses TRBV4-2 and TRBJ2-7; D remains ambiguous. Germline-derived CDR1 and CDR2 are LGHNA and YNFKEQ. This CDR3 comprises 13 residues. The V and J ends lost 5 bases and 6 bases respectively, with 14 bases between them. The CDR3 is CASSELPATEQYF. The DNA of the CDR3 is TGTGCCAGCAGCGAGCTCCCAGCGACCGAGCAGTACTTC.

This clonotype was counted ten times or more. The chain recombines TRBV27 with TRBJ2-1; tentative D call: TRBD2 (5 bases). Per germline, CDR1 MNHEY and CDR2 SMNVEV (reference sequence). This CDR3 is 15 amino acids long. The V gene lost 7 bases and the J gene lost 0 bases, with 13 bases spanning the gap. As DNA, the CDR3 is TGTGCCAGCACCCGCCCCCGGGGCTCCTACAATGAGCAGTTCTTC. Encoded protein: CASTRPRGSYNEQFF.

This clonotype appeared many times. This chain links TRBV3-1 with TRBJ2-7; D gene ambiguous. Trimming removed 4 bases at V and 2 bases at J, with 12 bases between. The CDR3 sequence is 14 residues long. CDR1 and CDR2 from the germline V gene are LGHDT and YNNKEL (reference sequence). In DNA form, the CDR3 reads TGTGCCAGCAGCCTCGACTCCACGGCCTACGAGCAGTACTTC. Translation: CASSLDSTAYEQYF.

This clonotype was observed many times. The J gene is TRBJ2-5, the V gene TRBV29-1; 12 bases align to TRBD2. This CDR3 has 15 residues. J was trimmed by 4 bases and V by 2 bases; bases with no gene match: 5. CDR1 is SQVTM and CDR2 is ANQGSEA in the germline V gene. In nucleotides, the CDR3 is TGCAGCGTTGAAAGACTAGCGGGAGACTTAGAGACCCAGTACTTC. It codes for CSVERLAGDLETQYF.

This clonotype was detected many times. The CDR3 reads CASRLNTEAFF. In nucleotides, the CDR3 is TGTGCCAGCAGACTAAACACTGAAGCTTTCTTT. The rearrangement uses TRBV12-3 or TRBV12-4 and TRBJ1-1; no definite D call. V lost 6 bases and J 2 bases, leaving 4 bases between the germline ends. The CDR3 contains 11 residues.

This clonotype was recorded many times. V and J are TRBV10-3 and TRBJ2-3; D not resolved. The CDR3 is made up of 14 amino acids. The V end was cut by 4 bases, the J end by 2 bases, with 10 bases between. Looked up from germline, CDR1 is ENHRY and CDR2 is SYGVKD. The CDR3 coding sequence is TGTGCCATCAGTGTTAGGACGACCACAGATACGCAGTATTTT. As protein: CAISVRTTTDTQYF.